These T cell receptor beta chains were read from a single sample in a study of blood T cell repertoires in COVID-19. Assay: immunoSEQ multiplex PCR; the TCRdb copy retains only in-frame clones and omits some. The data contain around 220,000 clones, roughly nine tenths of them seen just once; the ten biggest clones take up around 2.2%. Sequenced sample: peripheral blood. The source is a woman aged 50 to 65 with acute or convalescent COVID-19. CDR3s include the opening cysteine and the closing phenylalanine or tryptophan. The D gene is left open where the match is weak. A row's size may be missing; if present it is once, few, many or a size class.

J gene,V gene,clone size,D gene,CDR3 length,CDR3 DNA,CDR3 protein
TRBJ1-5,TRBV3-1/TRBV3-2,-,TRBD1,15,TGTGCCAGCAGCCAACGACAGGGACGGGAGCAGCCCCAGCATTTT,CASSQRQGREQPQHF
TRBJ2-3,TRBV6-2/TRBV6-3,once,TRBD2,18,TGTGCCAGCAGTTACTCGAGCACTAGCGGGGACAGCACAGATACGCAGTATTTT,CASSYSSTSGDSTDTQYF
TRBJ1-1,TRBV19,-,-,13,TGTGCCAGTAGTATAAGCAGGGACACTGAAGCTTTCTTT,CASSISRDTEAFF
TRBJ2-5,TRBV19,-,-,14,TGTGCCAGTAGTCTCCAGGGTGTCCAAGAGACCCAGTACTTC,CASSLQGVQETQYF
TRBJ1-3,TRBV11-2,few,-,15,TGTGCCAGCAGCTTAGCACCGGGGTCTGGAAACACCATATATTTT,CASSLAPGSGNTIYF
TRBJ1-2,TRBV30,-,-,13,TGTGCCTGGAGTGTTGGTTGGGGCGGTGGCTACACCTTC,CAWSVGWGGGYTF
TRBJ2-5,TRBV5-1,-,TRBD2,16,TGCGCCAGCAGCCCCTTTAGCGGGGGGCCCGAAGAGACCCAGTACTTC,CASSPFSGGPEETQYF
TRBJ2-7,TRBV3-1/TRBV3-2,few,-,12,TGTGCCAGCAGCCAAGTGGCAGTCGAGCAGTACTTC,CASSQVAVEQYF
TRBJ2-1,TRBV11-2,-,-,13,TGTGCCAGCAGCTTAGATTTCCAGCGGGAGCAGTTCTTC,CASSLDFQREQFF
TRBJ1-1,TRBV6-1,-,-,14,TGTGCCAGCAGTCCACAGGGTGAACACACTGAAGCTTTCTTT,CASSPQGEHTEAFF
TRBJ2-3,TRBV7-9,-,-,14,TGTGCCAGCAGCTTCGGCGGGACCACAGATACGCAGTATTTT,CASSFGGTTDTQYF
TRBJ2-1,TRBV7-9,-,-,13,TGTGCCAGCAGCTTAGATTACTCCGGGGGGCAGTTCTTC,CASSLDYSGGQFF
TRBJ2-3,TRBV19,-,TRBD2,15,TGTGCCAGTAGCCAACTAGCGGGGTACACAGATACGCAGTATTTT,CASSQLAGYTDTQYF
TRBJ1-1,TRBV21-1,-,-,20,TGTGCCAGCAGCAAGCAGGGGGCGCATAGCCAAATTACTGGGAACACTGAAGCTTTCTTT,CASSKQGAHSQITGNTEAFF
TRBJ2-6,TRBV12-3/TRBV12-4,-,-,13,TGTGCCAGCACCTACTCTGGGGCCAACGTCCTGACTTTC,CASTYSGANVLTF
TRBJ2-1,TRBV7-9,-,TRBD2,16,TGTGCCAGCAGCTATTCCGGGACGGGAGGGATCGATGAGCAGTTCTTC,CASSYSGTGGIDEQFF
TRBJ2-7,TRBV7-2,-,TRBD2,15,TGTGCCAGCAGCTTAGTGGGGGTAGCGGGAAACGAGCAGTACTTC,CASSLVGVAGNEQYF
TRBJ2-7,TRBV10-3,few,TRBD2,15,TGTGCCATCAGTGGGGGCGGGGGGATCTCCTACGAGCAGTACTTC,CAISGGGGISYEQYF
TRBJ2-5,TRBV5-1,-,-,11,TGCGCCAGCAGCTTCGGTGAGACCCAGTACTTC,CASSFGETQYF
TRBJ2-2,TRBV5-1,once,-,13,TGCGCCAGCAGCCCACAAGACACCGGGGAGCTGTTTTTT,CASSPQDTGELFF
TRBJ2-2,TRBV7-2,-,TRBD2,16,TGTGCCAGCAGCTCAAATAGCGGGGTGAGGTCCGGGGAGCTGTTTTTT,CASSSNSGVRSGELFF
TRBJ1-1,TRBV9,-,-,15,TGTGCCAGCAGCCCCCCAGGGTCAGTAACCGCTGAAGCTTTCTTT,CASSPPGSVTAEAFF
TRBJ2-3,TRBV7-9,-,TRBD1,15,TGTGCCAGCAGCAGAGGTAGCGACAGGGCAGATACGCAGTATTTT,CASSRGSDRADTQYF
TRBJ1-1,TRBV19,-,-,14,TGTGCCAGTTCCCCTGAACAGCTCGGCGCTGAAGCTTTCTTT,CASSPEQLGAEAFF
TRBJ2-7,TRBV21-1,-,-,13,TGTGCCAGCAGCAAAGCGTCAACCTACGAGCAGTACTTC,CASSKASTYEQYF
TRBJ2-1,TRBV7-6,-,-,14,TGTGCCAGCAGCCTTACCTGGAGGGGTGATGAGCAGTTCTTC,CASSLTWRGDEQFF
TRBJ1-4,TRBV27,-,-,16,TGTGCCAGCAGTTGGGGCCAGGGTCGAACTAATGAAAAACTGTTTTTT,CASSWGQGRTNEKLFF
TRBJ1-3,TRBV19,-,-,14,TGTGCCAGTAGTATGCGGGGAACTGGAAACACCATATATTTT,CASSMRGTGNTIYF
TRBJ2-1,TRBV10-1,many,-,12,TGCGCGACCTCAGGTCTGATTTGTGAGCAGTTCTTC,CATSGLICEQFF
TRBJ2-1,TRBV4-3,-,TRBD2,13,TGCGCCAGCAGCCAGGATAGCGGGAGTAGGCAGTTCTTC,CASSQDSGSRQFF
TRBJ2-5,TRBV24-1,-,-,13,TGTGCCACCAGGGCACGGAGCCAAGAGACCCAGTACTTC,CATRARSQETQYF
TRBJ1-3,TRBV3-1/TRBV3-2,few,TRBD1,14,TGTGCCAGCAGCCCGACAGGGGCTGGAAACACCATATATTTT,CASSPTGAGNTIYF
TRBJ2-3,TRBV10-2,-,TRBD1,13,TGCGCCAGCACGACAGGGGGCACAGATACGCAGTATTTT,CASTTGGTDTQYF
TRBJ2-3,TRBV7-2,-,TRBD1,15,TGTGCCAGCAGCTTAGGACAGGGTGGGGCAGATACGCAGTATTTT,CASSLGQGGADTQYF
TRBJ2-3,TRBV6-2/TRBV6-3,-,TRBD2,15,TGTGCCAGCAGCCTCGCGACGGGGGGGCGAGATACGCAGTATTTT,CASSLATGGRDTQYF
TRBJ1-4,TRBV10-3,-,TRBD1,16,TGTGCCATCAGTGTTAACCGACAGGGTACTAATGAAAAACTGTTTTTT,CAISVNRQGTNEKLFF
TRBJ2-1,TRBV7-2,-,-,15,TGTGCCAGCAGCAATTCAGGGTTCTCCTACAATGAGCAGTTCTTC,CASSNSGFSYNEQFF
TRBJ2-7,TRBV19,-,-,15,TGTGCCAGTAGTATAGGGGCAGTCTCTTCCTACGAGCAGTACTTC,CASSIGAVSSYEQYF
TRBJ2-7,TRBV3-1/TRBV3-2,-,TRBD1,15,TGTGCCAGCAGCCAATACACAGGGGGCTCGAACGAGCAGTACTTC,CASSQYTGGSNEQYF